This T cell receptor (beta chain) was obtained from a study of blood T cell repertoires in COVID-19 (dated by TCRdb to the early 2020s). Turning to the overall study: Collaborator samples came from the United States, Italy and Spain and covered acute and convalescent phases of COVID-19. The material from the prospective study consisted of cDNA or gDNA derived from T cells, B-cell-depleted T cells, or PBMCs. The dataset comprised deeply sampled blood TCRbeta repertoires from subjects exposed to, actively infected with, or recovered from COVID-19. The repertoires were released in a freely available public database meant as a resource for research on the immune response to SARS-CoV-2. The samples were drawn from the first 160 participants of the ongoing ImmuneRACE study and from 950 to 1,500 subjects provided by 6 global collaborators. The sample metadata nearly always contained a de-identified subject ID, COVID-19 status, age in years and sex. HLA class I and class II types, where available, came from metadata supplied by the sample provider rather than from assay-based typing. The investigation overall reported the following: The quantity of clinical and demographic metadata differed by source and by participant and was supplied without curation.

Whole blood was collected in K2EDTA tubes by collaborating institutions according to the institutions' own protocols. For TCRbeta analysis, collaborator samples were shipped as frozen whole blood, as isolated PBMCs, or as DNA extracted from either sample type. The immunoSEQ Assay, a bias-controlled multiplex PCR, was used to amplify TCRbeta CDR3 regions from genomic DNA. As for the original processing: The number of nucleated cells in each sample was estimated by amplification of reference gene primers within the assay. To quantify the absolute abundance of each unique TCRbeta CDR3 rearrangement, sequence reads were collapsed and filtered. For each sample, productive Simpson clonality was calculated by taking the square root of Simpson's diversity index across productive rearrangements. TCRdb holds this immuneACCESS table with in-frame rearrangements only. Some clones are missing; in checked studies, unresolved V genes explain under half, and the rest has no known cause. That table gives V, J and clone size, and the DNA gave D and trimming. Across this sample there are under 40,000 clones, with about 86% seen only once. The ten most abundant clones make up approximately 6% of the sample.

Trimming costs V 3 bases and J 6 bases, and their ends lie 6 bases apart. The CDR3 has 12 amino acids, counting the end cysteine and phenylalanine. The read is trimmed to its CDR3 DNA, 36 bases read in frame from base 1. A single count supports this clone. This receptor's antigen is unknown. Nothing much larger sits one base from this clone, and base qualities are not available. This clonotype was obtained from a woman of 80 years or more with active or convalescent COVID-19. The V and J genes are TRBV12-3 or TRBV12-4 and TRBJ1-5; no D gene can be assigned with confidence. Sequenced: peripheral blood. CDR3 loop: CASSFGIQPQHF. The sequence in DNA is TGTGCCAGCAGTTTTGGCATTCAGCCCCAGCATTTT.